This T cell receptor beta chain stems from a study of blood T cells in healthy people across ages. A second roughly 7 to 12 cycle PCR used barcoded and J-beta primers. Via MiXCR, TCRdb re-called the 5' RACE reads, giving one row per CDR3 protein. Of 800,000 to 950,000 distinct CDR3 sequences listed, roughly 34% were seen once; the top ten hold 10% to 15%. This clonotype turned up a few times. The CDR3 loop spans 14 amino acids. CDR1 and CDR2 (germline): SGHRS, YFSETQ. Trimming cost V 2 bases and J 4 bases; bases outside gene matches: 5. J is TRBJ1-1 and V is TRBV5-1; 7 bases match TRBD1. The clonotype was recovered from a man between 18 and 29 years old in good health. The sequenced sample was blood. CDR3 residues: CASSLLTGATEAFF. The CDR3 nucleotides are TGCGCCAGCAGCTTATTAACAGGGGCCACTGAAGCTTTCTTT.